This T cell receptor beta chain was sequenced during a study of post-analysis software for immune sequencing data. Findings and caveats of the study: Four or five TRBV segments were significantly more frequent in patients than in controls. TRBV5-6, TRBV5-1 and TRBV20-1 were among these segments. Samples from one preparation batch, clustered by F measure, grouped strongly together.

Turning to this clonotype: No antigen is known for it.

TCR beta cDNA libraries included unique molecular identifiers. TCRdb processed the PCR reads anew with MiXCR; each CDR3 protein has one entry. The sample carries around 710,000 distinct CDR3 sequences, 46% recorded once. J lost 3 bases, V lost 5 bases, and 7 bases had no gene match. The V gene's germline CDR1 is SEHNR and CDR2 FQNEAQ (reference sequence). CDR3 length: 15 residues. Sample: blood. This chain joins TRBV7-9 and TRBJ2-7; 10 bases agree with TRBD1. This clonotype was sampled from a girl under 18 with multiple sclerosis. The DNA of the CDR3 is TGTGCCAGCAGCCGATTGGACAGGGGGGACTACGAGCAGTACTTC. Protein: CASSRLDRGDYEQYF. Using reference TRBV7-9 and TRBJ2-7 for the parts outside the CDR3, the full variable domain is DTGVSQNPRHKITKRGQNVTFRCDPISEHNRLYWYRQTLGQGPEFLTYFQNEAQLEKSRLLSDRFSAERPKGSFSTLEIQRTEQGDSAMYLCASSRLDRGDYEQYFGPGTRLTVT.